The 27 T cell receptor beta chains in this list originate from one sample, sequenced in a study of cytomegalovirus exposure and HLA in healthy donors. The PCR employed 60 Vbeta primers together with 13 Jbeta primers. Data came from immunoSEQ multiplex PCR; TCRdb stores just in-frame clones and leaves some out. This sample has fewer than 200,000 clones; around 83% occur once, and the top ten carry 2.5%. The sample taken for sequencing was PBMCs. The receptors derive from a man younger than 45 in good health and CMV-seropositive.

This clone was seen just once. CDR3 sequence reads: CASSLDLARSPGELFF. CDR3 in DNA: TGTGCCAGCAGCTTGGACCTCGCGAGGTCCCCCGGGGAGCTGTTTTTT. V usage is TRBV5-4 and J usage is TRBJ2-2; D gene ambiguous. Germline V gene sequence: CDR1 SGHNT, CDR2 YYREEE (reference sequence). The CDR3 has 16 residues. Trimming took 0 bases from V and 6 from J, leaving 15 bases between them. The complete variable domain, with remaining parts taken from reference TRBV5-4 and TRBJ2-2, reads ETGVTQSPTHLIKTRGQQVTLRCSSQSGHNTVSWYQQALGQGPQFIFQYYREEENGRGNFPPRFSGLQFPNYSSELNVNALELDDSALYLCASSLDLARSPGELFFGEGSRLTVL.

The chain recombines TRBV4-3 with TRBJ2-5; 7 bases align to TRBD2. Germline assignment: CDR1 LGHNA and CDR2 YSLEER. This CDR3 contains 15 residues. V gave up 1 base and J gave up 2 bases; unmatched junction bases: 4. CDR3: CASSQGAGVQETQYF. The CDR3 DNA reads TGCGCCAGCAGCCAAGGCGCGGGAGTTCAAGAGACCCAGTACTTC.

CDR3 loop: CASSLAGGRGGTGELFF. The CDR3 DNA follows: TGTGCCAGCAGCCTAGCGGGAGGAAGGGGAGGGACCGGGGAGCTGTTTTTT. This chain joins TRBV5-4 and TRBJ2-2, with 11 bases aligning to TRBD2. There are 17 residues in the CDR3. J lost 5 bases, V lost 4 bases, and 10 bases had no gene match. Germline values: CDR1 SGHNT, CDR2 YYREEE (reference sequence).

The rearrangement links TRBV6-5 to TRBJ2-1; D gene unclear. With 1 base removed from V and 8 bases from J, the gap between germline ends came to 9 bases. The CDR3 length is 13 residues. Germline V CDR1 and CDR2: MNHEY, SVGAGI. Here the CDR3 DNA reads TGTGCCAGCAGTTACTATCTAGGCTATGAGCAGTTCTTC. Its protein is CASSYYLGYEQFF.

This clone was detected once. The V gene is TRBV11-2, the J gene TRBJ2-2; D might be TRBD2 (5 bases). V was trimmed by 3 bases and J by 6 bases, leaving 14 bases between them. CDR1 is SGHAT, CDR2 FQNNGV, per germline. CDR3 length equals 15 residues. The DNA for the CDR3 is TGTGCCAGCAGCTTCGGGGTCGGTCAGGCCGGGGAGCTGTTTTTT. Translating gives CASSFGVGQAGELFF.

This chain joins TRBV29-1 and TRBJ1-5, with TRBD1 matching 8 bases. The junction had 4 bases not matched to a gene; V was cut back by 4 bases and J by 2 bases. The CDR3 sequence is 14 residues long. Germline assignment: CDR1 SQVTM and CDR2 ANQGSEA. CDR3 protein: CSVGLGQGNQPQHF. For the CDR3, the DNA is TGCAGCGTTGGTTTGGGACAGGGCAATCAGCCCCAGCATTTT.

V and J are TRBV28 and TRBJ1-2; 8 positions match TRBD1. V gave up 7 bases and J gave up 6 bases; unmatched junction bases: 16. The V gene's germline CDR1 is MDHEN and CDR2 SYDVKM. The CDR3 runs 16 residues. The CDR3 protein is CASISPPPGGEDGYTF. CDR3 in DNA: TGTGCCAGCATTTCTCCCCCCCCAGGGGGCGAAGATGGCTACACCTTC.

The V gene is TRBV5-4, the J gene TRBJ2-3, with a tentative D call TRBD1 (6 bases). The CDR3 is 13 residues long. Trimming left V 0 bases short and J 6 bases short, with 8 bases between. CDR1 SGHNT and CDR2 YYREEE come from the germline V gene (reference sequence). In DNA, the CDR3 is TGTGCCAGCAGCTTGGACAGGGAGGATACGCAGTATTTT. Its protein is CASSLDREDTQYF.

The CDR3 nucleotides are TGTGCCAGCAGCCCCGGACTAGCGGACGTCGGAGAGACCCAGTACTTC. Protein product: CASSPGLADVGETQYF. V usage is TRBV5-4 and J usage is TRBJ2-5, with 10 bases fitting TRBD2. The CDR3 has 16 residues. The junction had 10 bases not matched to a gene; V was cut back by 4 bases and J by 4 bases. Germline V lookup: CDR1 SGHNT, CDR2 YYREEE (reference sequence).

V and J are TRBV30 and TRBJ2-5; 8 nucleotides align to TRBD2. Germline V CDR1 and CDR2: GTSNPN, SVGIG (reference sequence). There are 17 residues in the CDR3. Trimming cost V 2 bases and J 9 bases; bases outside gene matches: 20. CDR3 in DNA: TGTGCCTGGAGTTGGAAGACTAGCCAATTTTCGGGGGGGGCCCAGTACTTC. This sequence encodes CAWSWKTSQFSGGAQYF.

J is TRBJ2-7 and V is TRBV5-1, with 10 bases that match TRBD1. This CDR3 has 14 residues. Germline V gene lookup returns CDR1 SGHRS and CDR2 YFSETQ. J was trimmed by 5 bases and V by 4 bases; bases with no gene match: 6. CDR3 DNA sequence: TGCGCCAGCAGCCCAGGGACAGGGGACAACGAGCAGTACTTC. This translates into CASSPGTGDNEQYF. Filled out from reference TRBV5-1 and TRBJ2-7, the complete variable domain reads KAGVTQTPRYLIKTRGQQVTLSCSPISGHRSVSWYQQTPGQGLQFLFEYFSETQRNKGNFPGRFSGRQFSNSRSEMNVSTLELGDSALYLCASSPGTGDNEQYFGPGTRLTVT.

The chain combines TRBV7-2 with TRBJ1-1; D is possibly TRBD1 (5 bases). Germline values: CDR1 SGHTA, CDR2 FQGNSA. The CDR3 consists of 11 residues. Trimming took off 4 bases at V and 10 bases at J, with 10 bases between the two ends. In DNA, the CDR3 is TGTGCCAGCAGCTCAGCGGGGGGAGCTTTCTTT. Translation: CASSSAGGAFF. The full variable domain, with the rest looked up from reference TRBV7-2 and TRBJ1-1, is GAGVSQSPSNKVTEKGKDVELRCDPISGHTALYWYRQSLGQGLEFLIYFQGNSAPDKSGLPSDRFSAERTGGSVSTLTIQRTQQEDSAVYLCASSSAGGAFFGQGTRLTVV.

Of note for this clone: The same CDR3 can be traced to other DNA sequences in this sample. The rearrangement joins TRBV12-5 to TRBJ1-5, with D possibly being TRBD1 (6 bases). V lost 0 bases, J lost 5 bases, and 17 bases lay in between. The germline V gene encodes CDR1 LGHNT and CDR2 FRNRAP. The CDR3 contains 17 residues. This CDR3 reads CASGLVLGREGDQPQHF. CDR3 coding DNA: TGTGCTAGTGGTTTGGTATTAGGCAGGGAGGGGGATCAGCCCCAGCATTTT.

CDR3: CASSLTGVNQPQHF. CDR3 sequence (DNA): TGTGCCAGCAGTTTAACAGGGGTCAATCAGCCCCAGCATTTT. The chain recombines TRBV27 with TRBJ1-5, with 7 bases that match TRBD1. In germline, CDR1 is MNHEY, CDR2 SMNVEV (reference sequence). After removal of 2 bases from V and 3 bases from J, the junction contained 1 base not matched to a gene. This CDR3 spans 14 amino acids.

The DNA for the CDR3 is TGTGCCAGCAGCCTTGGGGGCGCGGGTGGAAACACCATATATTTT. This gives the protein CASSLGGAGGNTIYF. The rearrangement joins TRBV5-6 to TRBJ1-3, with D possibly being TRBD1 (6 bases). This CDR3 has 15 residues. CDR1 is SGHDT, CDR2 YYEEEE, per germline. V was pared by 4 bases and J by 3 bases, with 14 bases between.

The V gene is TRBV2, the J gene TRBJ2-6, with D perhaps TRBD1 (5 bases). This CDR3 has 16 residues. Deletions cut 2 bases from V and 2 bases from J, with 10 bases between. Looked up from germline, CDR1 is SNHLY and CDR2 is FYNNEI. CDR3 sequence reads: CASSEPKGTGANVLTF. The CDR3 DNA follows: TGTGCCAGCAGTGAACCAAAGGGGACTGGGGCCAACGTCCTGACTTTC.

The chain recombines TRBV5-6 with TRBJ1-2; D ambiguous. From germline, CDR1 is SGHDT and CDR2 YYEEEE. Deletions cut 2 bases from V and 6 bases from J, with 11 bases between. The CDR3 spans 13 residues. The CDR3 loop is CASSFQATDGYTF. DNA for the CDR3: TGTGCCAGCAGCTTTCAGGCCACTGATGGCTACACCTTC.

This clone was found once. The rearrangement links TRBV10-3 to TRBJ2-3; 9 bases align to TRBD2. The CDR3 runs 13 residues. Germline trimming cut 8 bases from V and 5 bases from J; bases unmatched to any gene: 5. Germline values: CDR1 ENHRY, CDR2 SYGVKD. CDR3 loop: CAISTSGLDTQYF. The DNA for the CDR3 is TGTGCCATCTCGACTAGCGGTCTAGATACGCAGTATTTT.

The table lists this clone with a count of one. The J gene is TRBJ1-1, the V gene TRBV10-3; weak D call: TRBD1 (5 bases). V lost 3 bases and J 5 bases, leaving 19 bases between the germline ends. Germline V gives CDR1 ENHRY, CDR2 SYGVKD. The CDR3 is 16 amino acids. This CDR3 is CAISDFEKAGGTEAFF. The CDR3 DNA reads TGTGCCATCAGTGATTTCGAGAAGGCGGGGGGGACTGAAGCTTTCTTT.

The chain employs TRBV6-5 and TRBJ2-1; no reliable D call. Trimming cost V 2 bases and J 7 bases, with 12 bases left between them. Looked up from germline, CDR1 is MNHEY and CDR2 is SVGAGI. The CDR3 sequence is 14 residues long. The CDR3 region is CASSYPGRRNEQFF. CDR3 bases: TGTGCCAGCAGTTACCCGGGTCGAAGGAATGAGCAGTTCTTC.

This clone came up a few times. V is TRBV10-3 and J is TRBJ1-1; D remains ambiguous. Germline V gene data show CDR1 as ENHRY and CDR2 as SYGVKD. V gave up 3 bases and J gave up 6 bases, with 8 bases separating them. The CDR3 covers 12 residues. The CDR3 sequence: CAISDAGAEAFF. CDR3 coding DNA: TGTGCCATCAGTGACGCGGGAGCTGAAGCTTTCTTT.

CDR3 protein: CARTGGNYTGELFF. CDR3 nucleotide sequence: TGTGCCAGAACAGGGGGCAACTACACCGGGGAGCTGTTTTTT. The chain recombines TRBV21-1 with TRBJ2-2; TRBD1, the D gene given by the table, was not confirmed from the DNA. TRBV21-1 is noted as a pseudogene. The CDR3 is made up of 14 amino acids.

The chain has TRBV30 and TRBJ2-1; no reliable D call. V dropped 2 bases and J dropped 2 bases, with 10 bases sitting between them. The CDR3 consists of 14 residues. CDR1 and CDR2 (germline): GTSNPN, SVGIG (reference sequence). CDR3 sequence (DNA): TGTGCCTGGAGTATCGAGGTGGCCTACAATGAGCAGTTCTTC. It specifies CAWSIEVAYNEQFF.

The table lists this clone with a few counts. V and J are TRBV5-4 and TRBJ2-7; 8 bases are a match to TRBD2. CDR1 SGHNT and CDR2 YYREEE come from the germline V gene (reference sequence). V trimming: 3 bases; J trimming: 0 bases; junction bases outside the gene matches: 8. The CDR3 runs 16 residues. The CDR3 is CASSWGAGGSSYEQYF. CDR3 bases: TGTGCCAGCAGCTGGGGGGCGGGAGGCAGCTCCTACGAGCAGTACTTC.

The chain combines TRBV19 with TRBJ1-5, with 8 bases lining up with TRBD1. V lost 1 base to trimming and J lost 1 base; unmatched junction nucleotides: 0. Germline CDR1 reads LNHDA; CDR2 reads SQIVND (reference sequence). CDR3 length: 15 amino acids. CDR3 loop: CASSIGTGSNQPQHF. In nucleotides, the CDR3 is TGTGCCAGTAGTATAGGGACAGGGAGCAATCAGCCCCAGCATTTT.

The V call is TRBV7-2, the J call TRBJ1-1; TRBD1 agrees at 10 bases. The V and J ends lost 0 bases and 3 bases, in that order; junction bases with no gene match: 1. The CDR3 is 15 residues long. The germline V gene has CDR1 SGHTA and CDR2 FQGNSA. The CDR3 spells CASSLAGTGDTEAFF. CDR3 bases: TGTGCCAGCAGCTTAGCCGGGACAGGGGACACTGAAGCTTTCTTT.

The chain links TRBV4-3 to TRBJ1-4; 7 nucleotides match TRBD1. In germline, CDR1 is LGHNA, CDR2 YSLEER. The CDR3 loop spans 17 amino acids. V trimming: 2 bases; J trimming: 5 bases; junction bases outside the gene matches: 11. The CDR3 region is CASSQSLTGTANEKLFF. The CDR3 bases are TGCGCCAGCAGCCAATCCCTGACCGGGACAGCGAATGAAAAACTGTTTTTT.